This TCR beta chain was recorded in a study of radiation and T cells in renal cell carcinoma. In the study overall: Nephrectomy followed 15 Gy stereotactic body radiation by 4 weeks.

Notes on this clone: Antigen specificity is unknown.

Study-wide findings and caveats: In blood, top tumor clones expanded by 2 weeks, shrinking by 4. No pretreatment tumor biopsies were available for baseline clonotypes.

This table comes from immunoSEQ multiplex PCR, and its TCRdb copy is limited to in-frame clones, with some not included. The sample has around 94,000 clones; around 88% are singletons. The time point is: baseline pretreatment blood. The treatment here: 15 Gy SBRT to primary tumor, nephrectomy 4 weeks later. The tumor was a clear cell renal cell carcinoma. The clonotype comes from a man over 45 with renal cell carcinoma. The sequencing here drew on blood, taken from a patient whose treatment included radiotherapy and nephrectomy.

CDR3: CASSLTTGGGNSPLHF. CDR3 nucleotide sequence: TGTGCCAGCAGCCTTACAACAGGGGGCGGTAATTCACCCCTCCACTTT. The chain employs TRBV7-3 and TRBJ1-6, with 9 bases fitting TRBD1. CDR3 length: 16 residues. The junction had 8 bases not matched to a gene; V was cut back by 5 bases and J by 6 bases. Germline V gene sequence: CDR1 SGHTA, CDR2 FQGTGA. Full variable domain (remainder filled in from reference TRBV7-3 and TRBJ1-6): GAGVSQTPSNKVTEKGKYVELRCDPISGHTALYWYRQSLGQGPEFLIYFQGTGAADDSGLPNDRFFAVRPEGSVSTLKIQRTERGDSAVYLCASSLTTGGGNSPLHFGNGTRLTVT.